The 5 T cell receptor beta chains presented below share a single source sample, sequenced in a study of human T cells and chemical hapten exposure. Time point reported: patch test 1, 2 weeks after DPC sensitization. Described treatment: therapeutic diphenylcyclopropenone sensitization with weekly scalp DPC. MiXCR, run by TCRdb on the RACE reads, gives a single entry per CDR3 protein. This table has roughly 360,000 distinct CDR3 sequences, roughly 4.8% appearing once. Sequenced here: whole blood, sampled in connection with sensitization to the hapten diphenylcyclopropenone (DPC). The source is a woman in her fifties or sixties with alopecia areata. Some clones in this sample may be carry-over from other donors' samples.

In DNA, the CDR3 is TGTGCCAGCAGCCAAGATGCGGCGCTTCAAGAAAAACTGTTTTTT. It translates to CASSQDAALQEKLFF. The genes are TRBV3-1 and TRBJ1-4; D remains ambiguous. Trimming took 0 bases from V and 8 from J, leaving 13 bases between them. The CDR3 runs 15 residues. CDR1 is LGHDT, CDR2 YNNKEL, per germline (reference sequence).

This clonotype was seen many times. The chain recombines TRBV12-3 or TRBV12-4 with TRBJ2-7; D unclear. The ends were cut back, 2 bases at V and 3 bases at J, with 8 bases in the middle. There are 13 residues in the CDR3. In DNA, the CDR3 is TGTGCCAGCAGTTTATTGGGCCACTACGAGCAGTACTTC. Its translation is CASSLLGHYEQYF.

This clonotype was detected only a few times. V gene TRBV7-2 combines with J gene TRBJ2-4, with a weak D call TRBD1 (6 bases). CDR1 SGHTA and CDR2 FQGNSA come from the germline V gene. Trimming took off 5 bases at V and 8 bases at J, with 25 bases between the two ends. The CDR3 totals 17 residues. The CDR3 sequence: CASSRGLDSPRGDIQYF. In nucleotides, the CDR3 is TGTGCCAGCAGCAGGGGATTGGACAGTCCAAGGGGAGACATTCAGTACTTC. Together with reference TRBV7-2 and TRBJ2-4, the CDR3 gives the full variable domain: GAGVSQSPSNKVTEKGKDVELRCDPISGHTALYWYRQSLGQGLEFLIYFQGNSAPDKSGLPSDRFSAERTGGSVSTLTIQRTQQEDSAVYLCASSRGLDSPRGDIQYFGAGTRLSVL.

This clonotype was counted a few times. CDR3 in DNA: TGTGCCAGCAGCACCGAGCGGCTGTGGCAGCCCCAGCATTTT. As protein: CASSTERLWQPQHF. This chain uses TRBV11-3 with TRBJ1-5; D is ambiguous. This CDR3 spans 14 amino acids. Trimming took off 5 bases at V and 7 bases at J, with 15 bases between the two ends. Germline V CDR1 and CDR2: SGHNT, YENEEA.

V gene TRBV5-1 combines with J gene TRBJ2-3, with D possibly TRBD2 on 6 matching bases. This CDR3 has 15 residues. V shed 4 bases and J shed 1 base, with 13 bases lying between them. Germline CDR1 reads SGHRS; CDR2 reads YFSETQ. This CDR3 is CASSTRDSRTDTQYF. CDR3 in DNA: TGCGCCAGCAGCACCCGGGACTCCCGCACAGATACGCAGTATTTT.